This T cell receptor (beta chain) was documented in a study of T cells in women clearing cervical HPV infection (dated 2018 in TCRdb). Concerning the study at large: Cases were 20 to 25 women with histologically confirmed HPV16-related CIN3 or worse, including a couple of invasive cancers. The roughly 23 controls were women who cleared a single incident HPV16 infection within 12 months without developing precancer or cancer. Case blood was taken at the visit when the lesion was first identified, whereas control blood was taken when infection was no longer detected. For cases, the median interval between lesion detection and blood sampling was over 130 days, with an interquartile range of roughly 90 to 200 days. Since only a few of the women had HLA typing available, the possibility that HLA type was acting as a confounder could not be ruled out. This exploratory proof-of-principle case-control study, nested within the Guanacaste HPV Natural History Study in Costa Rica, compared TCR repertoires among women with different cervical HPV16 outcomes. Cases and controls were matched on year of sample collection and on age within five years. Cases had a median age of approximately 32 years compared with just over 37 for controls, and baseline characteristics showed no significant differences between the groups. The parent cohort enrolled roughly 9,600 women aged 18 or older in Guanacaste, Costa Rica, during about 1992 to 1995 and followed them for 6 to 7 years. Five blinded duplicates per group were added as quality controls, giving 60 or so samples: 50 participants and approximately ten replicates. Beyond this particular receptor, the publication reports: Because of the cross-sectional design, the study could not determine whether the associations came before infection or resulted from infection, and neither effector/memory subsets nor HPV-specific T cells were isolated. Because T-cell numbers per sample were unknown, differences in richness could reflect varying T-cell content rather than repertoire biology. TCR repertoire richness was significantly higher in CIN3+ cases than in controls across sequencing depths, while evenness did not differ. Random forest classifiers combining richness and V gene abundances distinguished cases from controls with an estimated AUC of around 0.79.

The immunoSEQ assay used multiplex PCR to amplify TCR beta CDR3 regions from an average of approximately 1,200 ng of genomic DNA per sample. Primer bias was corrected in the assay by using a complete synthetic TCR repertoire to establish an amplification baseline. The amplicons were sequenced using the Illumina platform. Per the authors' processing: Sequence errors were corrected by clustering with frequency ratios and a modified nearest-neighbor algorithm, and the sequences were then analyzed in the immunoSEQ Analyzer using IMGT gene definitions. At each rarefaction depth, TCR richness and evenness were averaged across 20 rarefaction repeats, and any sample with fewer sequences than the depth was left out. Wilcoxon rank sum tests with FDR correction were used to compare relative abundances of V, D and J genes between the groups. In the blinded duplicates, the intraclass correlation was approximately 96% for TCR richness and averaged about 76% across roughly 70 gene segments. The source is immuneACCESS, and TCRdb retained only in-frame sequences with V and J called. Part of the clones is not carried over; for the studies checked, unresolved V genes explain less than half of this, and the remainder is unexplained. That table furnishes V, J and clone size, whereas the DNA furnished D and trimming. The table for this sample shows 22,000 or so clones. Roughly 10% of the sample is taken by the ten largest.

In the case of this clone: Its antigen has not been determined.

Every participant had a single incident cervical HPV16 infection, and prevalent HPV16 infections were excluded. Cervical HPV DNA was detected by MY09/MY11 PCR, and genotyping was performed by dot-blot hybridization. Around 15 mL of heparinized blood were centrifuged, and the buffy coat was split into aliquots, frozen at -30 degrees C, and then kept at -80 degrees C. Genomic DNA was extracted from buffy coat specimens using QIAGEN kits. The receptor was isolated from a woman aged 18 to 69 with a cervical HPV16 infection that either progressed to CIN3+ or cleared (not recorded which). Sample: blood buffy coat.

The CDR3 region reads CSATGTKNSGNTIYF. CDR3 DNA, as far as it was read: TGCAGTGCTACTGGGACTAAGAACTCTGGAAACACC. The V gene is TRBV20-1 and the J gene is TRBJ1-3; the D gene is possibly TRBD1, with 5 bases matching. The read ends 3 residues shy of where the CDR3 ends; the end is completed using the germline J gene. In the germline V gene (reference sequence), CDR1 corresponds to DFQATT and CDR2 to SNEGSKA. The CDR3 runs 15 residues from the cysteine to the phenylalanine. The DNA shown is the part of the CDR3 that was read: 36 bases, in frame from base 1. Deletion took 4 bases off V and 0 bases off J, with a span of 13 bases between the germline ends.